Listed below are T cell receptor beta chains from one sample, sequenced in a study of early T cells in non-severe SARS-CoV-2 infection. TCRdb reprocessed the 5' RACE reads via MiXCR and lists one record per CDR3 protein. The profile shows 60,000 to 75,000 distinct CDR3 sequences, roughly an eighth of them singletons. Sequencing used whole blood, obtained at baseline. Every receptor here comes from an adult who was a healthcare worker with PCR-confirmed SARS-CoV-2 infection or an uninfected control (not recorded which). Both conserved end residues are part of each CDR3. The order of the fields is J gene, clone size, V gene, D gene, CDR3 DNA, CDR3 protein. A D gene is named only where the DNA matches it firmly. Size values are once, few and many counts, or a class for expanded clones, and some rows have none.

TRBJ2-2	few	TRBV12-3/TRBV12-4	TRBD2	TGTGCCAGCAGTTTTTCCCCGACTAGCGGGGGGCCTAACACCGGGGAGCTGTTTTTT	CASSFSPTSGGPNTGELFF
TRBJ1-4	-	TRBV4-3	-	TGCGCCAGCAGCCAAGATGGGAGGCAATCGGGTAGTGAAAAACTGTTTTTT	CASSQDGRQSGSEKLFF
TRBJ1-1	few	TRBV12-3/TRBV12-4	TRBD1	TGTGCCAGCAGAACCCCCAGGGGGCAATACACTGAAGCTTTCTTT	CASRTPRGQYTEAFF
TRBJ2-7	few	TRBV10-3	-	TGTGCCATCAGTGATATGGGCACTTACTCCTACGAGCAGTACTTC	CAISDMGTYSYEQYF
TRBJ2-1	few	TRBV20-1	TRBD2	TGCAGTGCTAGCTCCAGCGGGAGGCAAAATGAGCAGTTCTTC	CSASSSGRQNEQFF
TRBJ2-3	few	TRBV7-2	-	TGTGCCAGCAGCCCCCAGGGGACTAGCACAGATACGCAGTATTTT	CASSPQGTSTDTQYF
TRBJ2-1	-	TRBV18	TRBD1	TGTGCCAGCTCATCTCCGGGACAGGGAAACAATGAGCAGTTCTTC	CASSSPGQGNNEQFF
TRBJ2-7	-	TRBV7-2	-	TGTGCCAGCAGCTTAGCGGCCGGCGACGAGCAGTACTTC	CASSLAAGDEQYF
TRBJ2-5	few	TRBV9	-	TGTGCCAGCAGCGTAGGGAGCCTGGGGGAGACCCAGTACTTC	CASSVGSLGETQYF
TRBJ1-2	-	TRBV7-9	-	TGTGCCAGCAGCCCCAGGAGCCAGGAACCCGTTAGCGGCTACACCTTC	CASSPRSQEPVSGYTF
TRBJ1-5	many	TRBV4-3	-	TGCGCCAGCAGCCAAGGGCTTAGTAGCGGTAATCAGCCCCAGCATTTT	CASSQGLSSGNQPQHF
TRBJ2-1	few	TRBV11-2	-	TGTGCCAGCAGCTTTCGTAGTCACGATAAATCCAATGAGCAGTTCTTC	CASSFRSHDKSNEQFF
TRBJ1-1	few	TRBV3-1	-	TGTGCCAGCAGCTATCGGGGCCTAGTGAACACTGAAGCTTTCTTT	CASSYRGLVNTEAFF
TRBJ2-1	-	TRBV12-5	-	TGTGCTAGTGGTTTGAGGGACCTATACAATGAGCAGTTCTTC	CASGLRDLYNEQFF
TRBJ2-7	-	TRBV19	TRBD1	TGTGCCAGCGGACAGGGGGCCTACGAGCAGTACTTC	CASGQGAYEQYF
TRBJ2-7	few	TRBV12-3/TRBV12-4	TRBD2	TGTGCCAGCAGTTTACAGTGGGGGGGCTACGAGCAGTACTTC	CASSLQWGGYEQYF
TRBJ2-2	-	TRBV11-3	-	TGTGCCAGCAGCTCCCTCCCAGCAGGGAGCACCGGGGAGCTGTTTTTT	CASSSLPAGSTGELFF
TRBJ2-1	few	TRBV6-5	-	TGTGCCAGCAGTTACTCGAGTCACTACAATGAGCAGTTCTTC	CASSYSSHYNEQFF
TRBJ2-1	medium-sized	TRBV6-2/TRBV6-3	TRBD2	TGTGCCAGCAGCATAGCGGGGGAGTCATACAATGAGCAGTTCTTC	CASSIAGESYNEQFF
TRBJ1-1	many	TRBV7-6	-	TGTGCCAGCAGCGCCCCAGGGGCCTTGAACACTGAAGCTTTCTTT	CASSAPGALNTEAFF
TRBJ2-7	-	TRBV28	-	TGTGCCAGCAGCCTAATCAAGGGTGATAACGCGCAGTACTTC	CASSLIKGDNAQYF
TRBJ2-4	many	TRBV20-1	TRBD1	TGCAGTGCTGCTACGACAGGGAGAAAAAACATTCAGTACTTC	CSAATTGRKNIQYF
TRBJ1-6	-	TRBV7-9	TRBD1	TGTGCCAGCAGCTTATTGGACAGGTCATCACCCCTCCACTTT	CASSLLDRSSPLHF
TRBJ2-1	many	TRBV12-3/TRBV12-4	TRBD2	TGTGCCAGCAGTCCGACTAGCGGAGGTAGGGAGCAGTTCTTC	CASSPTSGGREQFF
TRBJ1-2	-	TRBV28	-	TGTGCCAGCATGAACGTCTTCAACTATGGCTACACCTTC	CASMNVFNYGYTF
TRBJ2-1	-	TRBV20-1	TRBD1	TGCAGTGCTCCCAGGGGGCTAAGGAATGAGCAGTTCTTC	CSAPRGLRNEQFF
TRBJ1-4	many	TRBV28	-	TGTGCCAGCAGAAATTTCGCCGGGGGAGAAGAAAAACTGTTTTTT	CASRNFAGGEEKLFF
TRBJ2-3	many	TRBV10-2	TRBD2	TGCGCCAGCACAGATAGCGGGGGGACAGATACGCAGTATTTT	CASTDSGGTDTQYF
TRBJ2-5	-	TRBV2	-	TGTGCCAGCAGTGAGACATCGTACCAAGAGACCCAGTACTTC	CASSETSYQETQYF
TRBJ1-1	few	TRBV10-3	-	TGTGCCATCAGCCCCGGGGGGGCTGAAGCTTTCTTT	CAISPGGAEAFF
TRBJ2-3	few	TRBV2	TRBD2	TGTGCCAGCAGTTTTCCCGGGACTAGCGGGGGCCGCCAAAGCACAGATACGCAGTATTTT	CASSFPGTSGGRQSTDTQYF
TRBJ2-7	-	TRBV6-6	-	TGTGCCAGCAGCCATAGGGCGTCCCTTTACGAGCAGTACTTC	CASSHRASLYEQYF
TRBJ2-2	few	TRBV2	TRBD2	TGTGCCAGCAATAAAGCTAGCGGCCCTACCGGGGAGCTGTTTTTT	CASNKASGPTGELFF
TRBJ1-4	-	TRBV27	-	TGTGCCAGCAGTTTTCAGACAGGACAAGAAAAACTGTTTTTT	CASSFQTGQEKLFF
TRBJ2-7	few	TRBV20-1	-	TGCAGTGCCGTGGACGAAGGAGGGCACGAGCAGTACTTC	CSAVDEGGHEQYF
TRBJ2-3	-	TRBV7-9	TRBD2	TGTGCCAGCAGCTCAGAACTAGCGGGAGACGGAGATACGCAGTATTTT	CASSSELAGDGDTQYF
TRBJ2-2	few	TRBV20-1	TRBD2	TGCAGTGCTGTAACTAGCGGGGGGCCTGAGCTGTTTTTT	CSAVTSGGPELFF
TRBJ1-1	-	TRBV12-3/TRBV12-4	-	TGTGCCAGCAGTTTCAAGGAGAACACTGAAGCTTTCTTT	CASSFKENTEAFF
TRBJ2-3	few	TRBV12-3/TRBV12-4	-	TGTGCCAGCAGTTTATTGGCAGATACGCAGTATTTT	CASSLLADTQYF